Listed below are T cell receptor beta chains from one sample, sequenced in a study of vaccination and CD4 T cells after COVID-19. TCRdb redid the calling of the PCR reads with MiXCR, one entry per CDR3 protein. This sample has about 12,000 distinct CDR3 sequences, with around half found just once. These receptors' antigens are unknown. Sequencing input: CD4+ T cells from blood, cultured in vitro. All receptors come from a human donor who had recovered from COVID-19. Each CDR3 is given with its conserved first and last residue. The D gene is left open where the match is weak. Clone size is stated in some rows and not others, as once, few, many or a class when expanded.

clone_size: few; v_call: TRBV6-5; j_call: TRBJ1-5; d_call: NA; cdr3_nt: TGTGCCAGCAGTTCGGGGCTTTATCAGCCTCAGCATTTT; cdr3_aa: CASSSGLYQPQHF
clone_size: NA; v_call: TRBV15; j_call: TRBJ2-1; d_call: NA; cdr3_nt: TGTGCCACCAGTTCCGGGGCCCCTTACAATGAGCAGTTCTTC; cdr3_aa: CATSSGAPYNEQFF
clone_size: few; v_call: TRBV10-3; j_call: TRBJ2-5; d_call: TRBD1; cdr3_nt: TGTGCCATCAGTCCGGACAGGGAAGAGACCCAGTACTTC; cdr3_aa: CAISPDREETQYF
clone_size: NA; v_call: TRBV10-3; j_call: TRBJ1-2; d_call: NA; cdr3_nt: TGTGCCATCACCGGAACGATGGGGGGTTATGGCTACACCTTC; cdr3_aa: CAITGTMGGYGYTF
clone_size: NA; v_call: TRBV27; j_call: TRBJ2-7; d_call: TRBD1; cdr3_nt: TGTGCCAGCAGCAGGGACAGGGCCGGCTACGAGCAGTACTTC; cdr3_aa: CASSRDRAGYEQYF
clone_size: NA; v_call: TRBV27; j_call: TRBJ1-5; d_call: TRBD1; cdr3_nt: TGTGCCAGCAGTTATAAGGGGACAGGGGGTTCGATGGGCAATCAGCCCCAGCATTTT; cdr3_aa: CASSYKGTGGSMGNQPQHF
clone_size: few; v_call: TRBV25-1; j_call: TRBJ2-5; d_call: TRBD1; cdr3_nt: TGTGCCAGCAAAAACCCGGGGACAGGGCCCCAAGAGACCCAGTACTTC; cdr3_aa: CASKNPGTGPQETQYF
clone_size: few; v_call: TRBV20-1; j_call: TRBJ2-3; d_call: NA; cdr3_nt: TGCAGTGCTAAAGGTCAGTTCGGAACAGATACGCAGTATTTT; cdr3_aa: CSAKGQFGTDTQYF
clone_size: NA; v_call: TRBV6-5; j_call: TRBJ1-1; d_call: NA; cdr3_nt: TGTGCCAGCAGTTACCAACCCCAGGGCACTGAAGCTTTCTTT; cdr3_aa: CASSYQPQGTEAFF
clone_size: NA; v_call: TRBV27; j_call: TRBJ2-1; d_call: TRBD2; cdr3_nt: TGTGCCAGCAGTCCCACCAGCGGGACTAAGCTACAGTTCTTC; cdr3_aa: CASSPTSGTKLQFF
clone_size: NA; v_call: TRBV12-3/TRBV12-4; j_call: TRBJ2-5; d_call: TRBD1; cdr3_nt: TGTGCCAGCAGTTTAGCGCCGGGACAGGGGGCCGAGACCCAGTACTTC; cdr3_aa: CASSLAPGQGAETQYF
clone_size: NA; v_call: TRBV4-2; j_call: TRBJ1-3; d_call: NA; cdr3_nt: TGTGCCAGCAGCCAAAGGACGGGGTCAGTCGGAAACACCATATATTTT; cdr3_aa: CASSQRTGSVGNTIYF
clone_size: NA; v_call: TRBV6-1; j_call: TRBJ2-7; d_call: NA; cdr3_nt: TGTGCCAGCAGTGATCCGGGACACTACTACGAGCAGTACTTC; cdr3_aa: CASSDPGHYYEQYF
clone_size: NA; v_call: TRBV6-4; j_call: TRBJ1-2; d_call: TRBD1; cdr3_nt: TGTGCCAGCAGCCGGGACAGCTCTAACTATGGCTACACCTTC; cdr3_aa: CASSRDSSNYGYTF
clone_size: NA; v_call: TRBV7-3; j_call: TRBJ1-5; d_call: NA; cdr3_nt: TGTGCCAGCAGCGAACGGACAACAGATACGCAGCATTTT; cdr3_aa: CASSERTTDTQHF
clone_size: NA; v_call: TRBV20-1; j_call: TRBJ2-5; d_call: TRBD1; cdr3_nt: TGCAGTGCCACAGGGGGGAAACAAGAGACCCAGTACTTC; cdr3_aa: CSATGGKQETQYF
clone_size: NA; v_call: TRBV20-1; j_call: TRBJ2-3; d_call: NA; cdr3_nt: TGCAGTGCTAGAGATCGGGTGATTGGGACAGATACGCAGTATTTT; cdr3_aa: CSARDRVIGTDTQYF
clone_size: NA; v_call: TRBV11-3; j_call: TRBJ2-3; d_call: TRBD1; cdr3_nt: TGTGCCAGCAGCGTAGTAGGGACAGGGGATGTCCCAGATACGCAGTATTTT; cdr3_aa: CASSVVGTGDVPDTQYF
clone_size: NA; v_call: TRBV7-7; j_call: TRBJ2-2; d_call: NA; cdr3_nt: TGTGCCAGCAGCTTAGACATCACCGGGGAGCTGTTTTTT; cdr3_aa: CASSLDITGELFF
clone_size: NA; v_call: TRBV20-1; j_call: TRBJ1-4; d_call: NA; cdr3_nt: TGCAGTGTGGTGAAGGGCGGTGATGAAAAACTGTTTTTT; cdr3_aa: CSVVKGGDEKLFF
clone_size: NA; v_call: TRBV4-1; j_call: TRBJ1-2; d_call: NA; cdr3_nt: TGCGCCAGCAGCCAAGCGGCGACAGCCGTCCTCTATGGCTACACCTTC; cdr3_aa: CASSQAATAVLYGYTF
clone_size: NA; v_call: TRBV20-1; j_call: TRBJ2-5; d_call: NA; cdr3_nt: TGCAGTGCTAGAGAGGCAGGACAAGAGACCCAGTACTTC; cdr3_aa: CSAREAGQETQYF
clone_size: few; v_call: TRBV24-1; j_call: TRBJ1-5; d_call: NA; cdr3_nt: TGTGCCACCAGTGAAACGGGAAGAAGGGGCAATCAGCCCCAGCATTTT; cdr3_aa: CATSETGRRGNQPQHF
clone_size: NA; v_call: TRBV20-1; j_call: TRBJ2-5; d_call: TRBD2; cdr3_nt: TGCAGTCTCGGCACTAGCGGGAGAGGATGGGAGACCCAGTACTTC; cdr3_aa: CSLGTSGRGWETQYF
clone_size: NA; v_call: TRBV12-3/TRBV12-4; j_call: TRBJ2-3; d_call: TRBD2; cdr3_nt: TGTGCCAGCAGCCGACTAGCGCGACAGTATTTT; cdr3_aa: CASSRLARQYF
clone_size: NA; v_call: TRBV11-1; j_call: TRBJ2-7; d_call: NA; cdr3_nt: TGTGCCAGCAGCCCGGGATTAGTCGGCTACGAGCAGTACTTC; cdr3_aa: CASSPGLVGYEQYF
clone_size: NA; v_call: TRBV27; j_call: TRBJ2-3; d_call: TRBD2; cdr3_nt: TGTGCCAGCAGTTTATCCATCCCTAGCGGGATTGGAGGAGATACGCAGTATTTT; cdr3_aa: CASSLSIPSGIGGDTQYF
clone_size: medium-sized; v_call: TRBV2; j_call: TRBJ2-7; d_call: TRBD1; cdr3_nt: TGTGCCAGCAGTGCCGAGGGACAGGGCGAATACGAGCAGTACTTC; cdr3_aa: CASSAEGQGEYEQYF
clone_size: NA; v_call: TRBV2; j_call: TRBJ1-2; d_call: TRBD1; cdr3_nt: TGTGCCAGCAGGACGGGACAGGGGGCAGATGGCTACACCTTC; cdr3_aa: CASRTGQGADGYTF
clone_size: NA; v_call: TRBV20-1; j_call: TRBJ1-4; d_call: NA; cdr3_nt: TGCAGTGCGGATGTTAATGAAAAACTGTTTTTT; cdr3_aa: CSADVNEKLFF
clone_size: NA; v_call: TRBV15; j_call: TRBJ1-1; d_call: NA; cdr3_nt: TGTGCCACCAGCAGAGAAGACAGAAAGAACACTGAAGCTTTCTTT; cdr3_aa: CATSREDRKNTEAFF
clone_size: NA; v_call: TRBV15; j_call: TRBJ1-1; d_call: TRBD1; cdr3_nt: TGTGCCACCAGCAGCACAGGGGTTGAAGCTTTCTTT; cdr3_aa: CATSSTGVEAFF
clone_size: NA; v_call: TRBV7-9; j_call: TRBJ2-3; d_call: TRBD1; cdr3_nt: TGTGCCAGCAGCTCCCCCTTAGGACAGGCCACAGATACGCAGTATTTT; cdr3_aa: CASSSPLGQATDTQYF
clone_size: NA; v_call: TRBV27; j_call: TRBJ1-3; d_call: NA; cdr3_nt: TGTGCCAGCAGTGACCGATACACCATATATTTT; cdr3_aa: CASSDRYTIYF
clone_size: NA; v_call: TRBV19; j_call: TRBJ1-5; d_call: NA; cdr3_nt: TGTGCCAGTAGTATTTGGGGAACTAGCAATCAGCCCCAGCATTTT; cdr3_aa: CASSIWGTSNQPQHF
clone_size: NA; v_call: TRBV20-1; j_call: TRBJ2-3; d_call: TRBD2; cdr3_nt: TGCAGTGCTAGTTTAAGCGGGGGTCCCACAGATACGCAGTATTTT; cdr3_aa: CSASLSGGPTDTQYF
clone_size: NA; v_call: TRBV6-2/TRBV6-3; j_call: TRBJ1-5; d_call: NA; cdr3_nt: TGTGCCAGCAGTTACGATCGGTTTCAGCCCCAGCATTTT; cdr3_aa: CASSYDRFQPQHF
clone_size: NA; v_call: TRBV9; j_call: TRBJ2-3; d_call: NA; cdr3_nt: TGTGCCAGCAGCGTAGCTACTCGGTTCCCTACGCAGTATTTT; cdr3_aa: CASSVATRFPTQYF
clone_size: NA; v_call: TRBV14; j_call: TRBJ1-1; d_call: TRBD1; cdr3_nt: TGTGCCAGCAGCCGCGGACAGGGGGCAATTTACACTGAAGCTTTCTTT; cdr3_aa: CASSRGQGAIYTEAFF
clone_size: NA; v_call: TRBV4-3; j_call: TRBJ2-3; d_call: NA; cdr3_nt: TGCGCCAGCAGCCAAGGGGCATACACAGATACGCAGTATTTT; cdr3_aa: CASSQGAYTDTQYF
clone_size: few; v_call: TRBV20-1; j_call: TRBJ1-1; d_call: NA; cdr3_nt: TGCAGTGCGGGTGGGCGGGCGAACACTGAAGCTTTCTTT; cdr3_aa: CSAGGRANTEAFF
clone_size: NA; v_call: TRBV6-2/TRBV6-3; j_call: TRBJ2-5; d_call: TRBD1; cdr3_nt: TGTGCCAGCAGTTTCGGGACAGGGGCTCAAGAGACCCAGTACTTC; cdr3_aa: CASSFGTGAQETQYF
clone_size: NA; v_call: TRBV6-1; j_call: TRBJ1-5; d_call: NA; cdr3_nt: TGTGCCAGCAGGACCTCAGGGGATTATCAGCCCCAGCATTTT; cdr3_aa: CASRTSGDYQPQHF
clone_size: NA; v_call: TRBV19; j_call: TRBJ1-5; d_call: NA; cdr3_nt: TGTGCCAGTAGTATTGTGCGGGATAGCAATCAGCCCCAGCATTTT; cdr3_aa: CASSIVRDSNQPQHF